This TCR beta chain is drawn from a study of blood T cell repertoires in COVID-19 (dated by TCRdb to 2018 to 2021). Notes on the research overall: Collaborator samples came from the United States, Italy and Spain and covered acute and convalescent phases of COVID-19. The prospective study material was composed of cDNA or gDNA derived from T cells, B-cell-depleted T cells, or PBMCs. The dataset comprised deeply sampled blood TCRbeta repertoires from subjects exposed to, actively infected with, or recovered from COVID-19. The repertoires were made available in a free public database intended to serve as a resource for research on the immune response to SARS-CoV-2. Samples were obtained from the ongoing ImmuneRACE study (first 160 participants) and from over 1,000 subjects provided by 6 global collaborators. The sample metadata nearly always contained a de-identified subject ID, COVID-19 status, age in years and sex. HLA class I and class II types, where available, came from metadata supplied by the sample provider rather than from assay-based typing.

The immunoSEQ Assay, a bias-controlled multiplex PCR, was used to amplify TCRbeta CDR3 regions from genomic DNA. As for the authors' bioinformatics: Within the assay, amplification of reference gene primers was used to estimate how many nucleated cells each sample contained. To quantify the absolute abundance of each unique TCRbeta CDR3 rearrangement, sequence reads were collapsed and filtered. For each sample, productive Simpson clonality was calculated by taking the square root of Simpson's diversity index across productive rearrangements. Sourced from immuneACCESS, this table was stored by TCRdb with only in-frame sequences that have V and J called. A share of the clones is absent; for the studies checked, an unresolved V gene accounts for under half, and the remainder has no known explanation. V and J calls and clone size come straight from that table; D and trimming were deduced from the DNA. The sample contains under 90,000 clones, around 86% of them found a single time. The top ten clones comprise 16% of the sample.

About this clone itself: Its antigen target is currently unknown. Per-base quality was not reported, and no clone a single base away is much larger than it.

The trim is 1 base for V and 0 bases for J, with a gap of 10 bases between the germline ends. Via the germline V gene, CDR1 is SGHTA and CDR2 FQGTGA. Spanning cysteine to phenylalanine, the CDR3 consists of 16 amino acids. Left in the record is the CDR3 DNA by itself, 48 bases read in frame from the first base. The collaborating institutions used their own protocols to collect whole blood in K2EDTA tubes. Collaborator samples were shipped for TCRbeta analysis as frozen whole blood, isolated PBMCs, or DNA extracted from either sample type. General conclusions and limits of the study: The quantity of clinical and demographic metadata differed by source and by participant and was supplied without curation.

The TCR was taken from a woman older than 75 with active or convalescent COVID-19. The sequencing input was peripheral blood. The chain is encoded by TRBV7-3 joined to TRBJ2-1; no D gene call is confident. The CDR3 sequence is CASSLNFLSSYNEQFF. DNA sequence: TGTGCCAGCAGCTTAAACTTTCTTAGCTCCTACAATGAGCAGTTCTTC.